This T cell receptor (beta chain) is from a study of CD8 T cells in ankylosing spondylitis. CDR1 is SEHNR and CDR2 is FQNEAQ in the germline V gene (reference sequence). With 3 bases removed from V and 7 bases from J, the gap between germline ends came to 12 bases. The CDR3 is 13 amino acids. TCRdb reprocessed the 5' RACE reads with MiXCR, giving one entry per CDR3 protein. The table has over 200,000 distinct CDR3 sequences, around 20% seen once. In this sample, this clonotype turned up a few times. Its antigen is not known. Broader study findings: There was a TCR beta motif, made of fewer than 10 highly homologous variants, that appeared characteristic of ankylosing spondylitis blood.

Sequenced input: blood, either unsorted or a sorted T cell fraction (not recorded which). This rearrangement joins TRBV7-9 to TRBJ1-1; no firm D call. The source of this sequence is a male donor with ankylosing spondylitis. The chain's CDR3 is CASSLDGGVEAFF. The CDR3 coding sequence is TGTGCCAGCAGCTTGGATGGAGGCGTTGAAGCTTTCTTT.